A single sample is the source of the 7 T cell receptor beta chains below, sequenced in a study of cytomegalovirus exposure and HLA in healthy donors. It was with 60 Vbeta and 13 Jbeta primers that the PCR ran. Measured with immunoSEQ multiplex PCR; TCRdb has only the in-frame clones, and not every one. Among about 130,000 clones listed, approximately 80% were seen once. Sequenced material: PBMCs. The receptors shown here come from a male donor in good health and CMV-seropositive.

The chain recombines TRBV29-1 with TRBJ1-2; D is unclear. V was clipped by 4 bases and J by 4 bases, with 10 bases between them. This CDR3 has 12 amino acids. Germline CDR1 reads SQVTM; CDR2 reads ANQGSEA. The CDR3 DNA sequence: TGCAGCGTTGGGTACAGTGGCTATGGCTACACCTTC. Encoded protein: CSVGYSGYGYTF. Full variable domain (outside the CDR3, taken from reference TRBV29-1 and TRBJ1-2): SAVISQKPSRDICQRGTSLTIQCQVDSQVTMMFWYRQQPGQSLTLIATANQGSEATYESGFVIDKFPISRPNLTFSTLTVSNMSPEDSSIYLCSVGYSGYGYTFGSGTRLTVV.

The V and J genes are TRBV10-1 and TRBJ1-1, with 12 bases that match TRBD1. Germline lookup yields CDR1 WNHNN and CDR2 SYGVQD (reference sequence). The CDR3 runs to 13 residues. With 6 bases clipped from V and 10 bases from J, the junction kept 6 bases outside the gene matches. This CDR3 is CASSPGTGGRAFF. The CDR3 coding sequence is TGCGCCAGCAGCCCCGGGACAGGGGGCCGAGCTTTCTTT.

The chain recombines TRBV14 with TRBJ1-2; TRBD1 is a possible D gene (5 bases). The V gene's germline CDR1 is SGHDN and CDR2 FVKESK. Trimming left V 3 bases short and J 3 bases short, with 8 bases between. The CDR3 spans 13 residues. CDR3 coding DNA: TGTGCCAGCAGCCAGGGGCTTGACTATGGCTACACCTTC. Protein sequence: CASSQGLDYGYTF.

V usage is TRBV27 and J usage is TRBJ2-3; 9 nucleotides line up with TRBD1. Losses at the gene ends were 5 bases for V and 4 bases for J; bases not matched to a gene: 10. Germline V gives CDR1 MNHEY, CDR2 SMNVEV (reference sequence). The CDR3 extends over 16 amino acids. The CDR3: CASSPRDRAGADTQYF. CDR3 coding DNA: TGTGCCAGCAGTCCGAGGGACAGGGCGGGTGCAGATACGCAGTATTTT.

The chain has TRBV28 and TRBJ2-7; TRBD1 matches 9 bases. The CDR3 contains 17 residues. The germline V gene encodes CDR1 MDHEN and CDR2 SYDVKM. Trimming took 6 bases from V and 5 from J; bases not matched to a gene: 17. In nucleotides, the CDR3 is TGTGCCAGCAGCCTATCCCGGTTGGGACAGGGTTTCCACGAGCAGTACTTC. Its translation is CASSLSRLGQGFHEQYF.

The V gene is TRBV29-1, the J gene TRBJ2-2; D is possibly TRBD1 (5 bases). CDR3 length equals 12 residues. Trimming shortened V by 2 bases and J by 5 bases, and 6 bases separated the two germline ends. Germline CDR1 and CDR2: SQVTM and ANQGSEA. CDR3 in amino acids: CSVEKGTGELFF. The CDR3 DNA reads as TGCAGCGTTGAAAAGGGGACCGGGGAGCTGTTTTTT.

This clone was observed once. The V and J genes are TRBV28 and TRBJ2-1; 7 bases are a match to TRBD2. This CDR3 contains 15 residues. CDR1 and CDR2 (germline): MDHEN, SYDVKM. V dropped 0 bases and J dropped 3; count of bases not matched to a gene: 2. The CDR3 nucleotides are TGTGCCAGCAGTTTATGGGCTAGCGGCTACAATGAGCAGTTCTTC. Amino acids: CASSLWASGYNEQFF. The entire variable domain, with the rest obtained from reference TRBV28 and TRBJ2-1, is as follows: DVKVTQSSRYLVKRTGEKVFLECVQDMDHENMFWYRQDPGLGLRLIYFSYDVKMKEKGDIPEGYSVSREKKERFSLILESASTNQTSMYLCASSLWASGYNEQFFGPGTRLTVL.